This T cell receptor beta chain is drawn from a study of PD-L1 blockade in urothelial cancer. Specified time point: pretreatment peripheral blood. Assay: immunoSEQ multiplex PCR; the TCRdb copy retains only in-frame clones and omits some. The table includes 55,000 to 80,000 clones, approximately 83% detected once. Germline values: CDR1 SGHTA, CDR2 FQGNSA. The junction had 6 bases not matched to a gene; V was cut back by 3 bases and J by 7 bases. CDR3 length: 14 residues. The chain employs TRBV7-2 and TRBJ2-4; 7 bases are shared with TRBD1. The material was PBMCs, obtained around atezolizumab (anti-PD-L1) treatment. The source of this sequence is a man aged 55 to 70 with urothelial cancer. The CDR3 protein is CASSLPDRVNIQYF. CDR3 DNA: TGTGCCAGCAGCTTGCCAGACAGGGTCAACATTCAGTACTTC.